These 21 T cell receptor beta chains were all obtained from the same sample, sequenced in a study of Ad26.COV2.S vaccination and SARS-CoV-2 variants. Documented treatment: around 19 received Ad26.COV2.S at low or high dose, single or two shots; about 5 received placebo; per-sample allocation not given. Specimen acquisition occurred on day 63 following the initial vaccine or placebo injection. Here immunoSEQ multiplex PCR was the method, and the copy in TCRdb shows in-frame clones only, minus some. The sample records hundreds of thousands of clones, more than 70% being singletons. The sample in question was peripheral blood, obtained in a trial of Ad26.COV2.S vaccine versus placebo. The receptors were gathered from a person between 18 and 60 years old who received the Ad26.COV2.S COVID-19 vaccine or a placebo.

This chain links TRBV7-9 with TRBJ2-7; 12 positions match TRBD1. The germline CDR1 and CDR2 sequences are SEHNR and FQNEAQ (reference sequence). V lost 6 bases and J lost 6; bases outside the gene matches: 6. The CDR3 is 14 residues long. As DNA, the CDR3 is TGTGCCAGCAGGGCAGGGACAGGGGGCTCCGAGCAGTACTTC. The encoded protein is CASRAGTGGSEQYF.

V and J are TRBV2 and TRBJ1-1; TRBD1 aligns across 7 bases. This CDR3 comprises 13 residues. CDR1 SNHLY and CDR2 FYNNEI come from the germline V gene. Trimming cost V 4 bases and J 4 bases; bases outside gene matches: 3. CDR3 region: CASSGQGGTEAFF. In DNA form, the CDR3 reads TGTGCCAGCAGTGGACAGGGCGGCACTGAAGCTTTCTTT.

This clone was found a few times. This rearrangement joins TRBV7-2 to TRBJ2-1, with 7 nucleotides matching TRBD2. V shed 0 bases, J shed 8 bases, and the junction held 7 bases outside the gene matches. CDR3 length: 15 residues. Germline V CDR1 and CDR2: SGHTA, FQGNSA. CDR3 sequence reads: CASSLAGGPVDEQFF. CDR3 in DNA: TGTGCCAGCAGCTTAGCGGGAGGGCCGGTTGATGAGCAGTTCTTC.

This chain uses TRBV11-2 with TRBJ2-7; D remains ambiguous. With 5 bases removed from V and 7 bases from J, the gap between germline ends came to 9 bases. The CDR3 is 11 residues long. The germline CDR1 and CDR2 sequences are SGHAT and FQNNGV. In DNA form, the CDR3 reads TGTGCCAGCAGCCCGGAGACTGAGCAGTACTTC. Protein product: CASSPETEQYF.

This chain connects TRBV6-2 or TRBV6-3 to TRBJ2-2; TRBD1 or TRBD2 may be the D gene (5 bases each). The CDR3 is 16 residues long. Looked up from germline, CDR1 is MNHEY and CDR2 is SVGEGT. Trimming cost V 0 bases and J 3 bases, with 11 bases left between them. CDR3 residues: CASSYSRRGDTGELFF. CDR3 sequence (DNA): TGTGCCAGCAGTTACTCGAGAAGGGGAGACACCGGGGAGCTGTTTTTT.

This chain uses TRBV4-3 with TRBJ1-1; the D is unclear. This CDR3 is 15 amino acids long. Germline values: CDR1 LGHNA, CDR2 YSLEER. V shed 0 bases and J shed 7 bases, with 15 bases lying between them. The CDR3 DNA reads TGCGCCAGCAGCCAAGATCGGCAGGCACCTTTTGAAGCTTTCTTT. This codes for CASSQDRQAPFEAFF.

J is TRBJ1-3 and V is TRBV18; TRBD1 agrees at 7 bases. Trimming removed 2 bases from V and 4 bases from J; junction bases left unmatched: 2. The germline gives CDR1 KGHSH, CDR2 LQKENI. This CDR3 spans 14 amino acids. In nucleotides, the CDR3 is TGTGCCAGCTCACCAACAGGGGTGGGAAACACCATATATTTT. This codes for CASSPTGVGNTIYF.

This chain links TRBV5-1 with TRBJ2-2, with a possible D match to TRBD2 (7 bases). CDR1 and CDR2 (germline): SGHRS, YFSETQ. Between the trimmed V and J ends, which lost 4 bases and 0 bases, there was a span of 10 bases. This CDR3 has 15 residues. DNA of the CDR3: TGCGCCAGCAGCCGGGGGGCGGCGAACACCGGGGAGCTGTTTTTT. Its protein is CASSRGAANTGELFF.

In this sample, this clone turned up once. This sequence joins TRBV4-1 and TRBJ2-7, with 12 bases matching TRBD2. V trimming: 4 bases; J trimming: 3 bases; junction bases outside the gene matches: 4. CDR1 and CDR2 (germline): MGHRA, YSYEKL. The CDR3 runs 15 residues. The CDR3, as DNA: TGCGCCAGCAGCCCCCTAGCGGGAGGGCTCTACGAGCAGTACTTC. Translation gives CASSPLAGGLYEQYF.

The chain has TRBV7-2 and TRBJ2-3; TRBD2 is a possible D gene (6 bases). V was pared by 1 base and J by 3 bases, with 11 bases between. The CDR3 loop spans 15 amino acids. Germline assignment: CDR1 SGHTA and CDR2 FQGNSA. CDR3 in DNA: TGTGCCAGCAGCTTAGTGAGGGGACTTACAGATACGCAGTATTTT. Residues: CASSLVRGLTDTQYF.

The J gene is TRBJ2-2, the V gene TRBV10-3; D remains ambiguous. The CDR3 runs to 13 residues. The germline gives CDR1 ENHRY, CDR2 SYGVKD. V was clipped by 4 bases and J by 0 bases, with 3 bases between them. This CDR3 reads CAISGSNTGELFF. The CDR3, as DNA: TGTGCCATCAGTGGTTCGAACACCGGGGAGCTGTTTTTT.

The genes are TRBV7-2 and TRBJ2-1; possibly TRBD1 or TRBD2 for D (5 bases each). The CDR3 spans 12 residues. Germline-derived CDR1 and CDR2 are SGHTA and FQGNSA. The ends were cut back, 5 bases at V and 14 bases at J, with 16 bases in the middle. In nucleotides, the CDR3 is TGTGCCAGCAGCCCTGGCCCGGGACCCAAGTTCTTC. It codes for CASSPGPGPKFF.

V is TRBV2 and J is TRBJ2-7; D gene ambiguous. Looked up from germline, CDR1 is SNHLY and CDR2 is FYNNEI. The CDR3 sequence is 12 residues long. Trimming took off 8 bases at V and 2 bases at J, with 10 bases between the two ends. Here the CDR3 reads CASAGVPYEQYF. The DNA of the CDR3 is TGTGCCAGCGCAGGCGTCCCCTACGAGCAGTACTTC.

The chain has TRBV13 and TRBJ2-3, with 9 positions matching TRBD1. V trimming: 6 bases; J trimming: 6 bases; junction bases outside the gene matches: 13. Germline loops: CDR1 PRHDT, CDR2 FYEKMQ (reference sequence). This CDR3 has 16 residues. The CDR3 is CASRLRAQGAFDTQYF. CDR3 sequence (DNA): TGTGCCAGCAGGCTTCGCGCACAGGGGGCGTTTGATACGCAGTATTTT.

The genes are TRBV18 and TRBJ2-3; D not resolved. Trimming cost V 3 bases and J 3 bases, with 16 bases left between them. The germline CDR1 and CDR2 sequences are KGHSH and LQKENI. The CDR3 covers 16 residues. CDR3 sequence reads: CASSPPGGSGTDTQYF. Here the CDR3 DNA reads TGTGCCAGCTCACCCCCGGGTGGAAGTGGTACAGATACGCAGTATTTT.

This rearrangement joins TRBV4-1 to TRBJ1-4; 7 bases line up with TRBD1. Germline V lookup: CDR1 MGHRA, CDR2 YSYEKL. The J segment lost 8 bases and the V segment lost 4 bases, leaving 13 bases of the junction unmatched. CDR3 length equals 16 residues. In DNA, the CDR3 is TGCGCCAGCAGCCCAAACCAGGGGGTTTGGTTCGAAAAACTGTTTTTT. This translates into CASSPNQGVWFEKLFF.

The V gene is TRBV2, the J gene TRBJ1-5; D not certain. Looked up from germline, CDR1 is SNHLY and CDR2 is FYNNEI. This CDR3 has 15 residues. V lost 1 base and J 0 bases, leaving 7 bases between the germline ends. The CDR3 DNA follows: TGTGCCAGCAGTGAAGAGGGAACTAGCAATCAGCCCCAGCATTTT. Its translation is CASSEEGTSNQPQHF.

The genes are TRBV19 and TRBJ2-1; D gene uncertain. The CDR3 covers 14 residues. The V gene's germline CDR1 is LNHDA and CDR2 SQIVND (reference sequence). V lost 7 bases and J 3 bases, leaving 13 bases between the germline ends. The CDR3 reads CASKIEGVYNEQFF. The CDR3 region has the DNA TGTGCCAGTAAAATTGAAGGAGTCTACAATGAGCAGTTCTTC.

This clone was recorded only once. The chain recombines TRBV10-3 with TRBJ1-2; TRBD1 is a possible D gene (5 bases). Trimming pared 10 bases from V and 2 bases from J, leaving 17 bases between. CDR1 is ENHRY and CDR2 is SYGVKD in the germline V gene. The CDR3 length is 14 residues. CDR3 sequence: CATSTGARNYGYTF. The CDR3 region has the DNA TGTGCCACCAGCACAGGAGCGAGAAACTATGGCTACACCTTC.

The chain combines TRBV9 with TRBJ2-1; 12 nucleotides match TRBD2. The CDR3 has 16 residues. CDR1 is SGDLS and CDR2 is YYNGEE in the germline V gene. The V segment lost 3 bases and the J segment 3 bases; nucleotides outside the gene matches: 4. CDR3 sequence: CASSGTTSGSYNEQFF. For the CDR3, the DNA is TGTGCCAGCAGCGGGACGACTAGCGGGAGCTACAATGAGCAGTTCTTC.

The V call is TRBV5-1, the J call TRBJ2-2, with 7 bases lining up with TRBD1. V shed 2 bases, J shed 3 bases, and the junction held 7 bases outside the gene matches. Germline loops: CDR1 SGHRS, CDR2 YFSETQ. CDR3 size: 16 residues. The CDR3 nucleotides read TGCGCCAGCAGCTTACTTATCACAGGGGACACCGGGGAGCTGTTTTTT. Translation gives CASSLLITGDTGELFF.